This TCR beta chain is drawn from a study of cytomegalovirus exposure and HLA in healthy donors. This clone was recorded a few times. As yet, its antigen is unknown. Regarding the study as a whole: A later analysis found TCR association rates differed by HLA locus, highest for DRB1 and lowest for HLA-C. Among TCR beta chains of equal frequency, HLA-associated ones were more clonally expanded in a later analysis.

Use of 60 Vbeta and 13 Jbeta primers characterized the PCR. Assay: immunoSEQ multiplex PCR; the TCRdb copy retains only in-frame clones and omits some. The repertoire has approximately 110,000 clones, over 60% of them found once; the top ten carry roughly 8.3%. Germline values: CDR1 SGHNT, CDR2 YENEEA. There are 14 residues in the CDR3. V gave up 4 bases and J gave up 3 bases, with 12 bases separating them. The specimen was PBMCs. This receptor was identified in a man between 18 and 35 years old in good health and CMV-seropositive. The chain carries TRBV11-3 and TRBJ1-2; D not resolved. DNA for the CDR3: TGTGCCAGCAGCTCCAGGTCCTGGGACTATGGCTACACCTTC. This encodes CASSSRSWDYGYTF. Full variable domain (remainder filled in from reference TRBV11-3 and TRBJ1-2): EAGVVQSPRYKIIEKKQPVAFWCNPISGHNTLYWYLQNLGQGPELLIRYENEEAVDDSQLPKDRFSAERLKGVDSTLKIQPAELGDSAVYLCASSSRSWDYGYTFGSGTRLTVV.